This T cell receptor beta chain was retrieved from a study of cytomegalovirus exposure and HLA in healthy donors. The V gene's germline CDR1 is MNHEY and CDR2 SMNVEV (reference sequence). The V and J ends lost 8 bases and 4 bases respectively, with 8 bases between them. This CDR3 comprises 11 residues. The PCR used 60 Vbeta and 13 Jbeta primers. TCRdb's table, derived via immunoSEQ multiplex PCR, lists solely in-frame clones and lacks some. The sample contains about 130,000 clones, 80% of which appear only once. Study-wide results and caveats: Later analysis suggested links between common viral pathogens and several top significant clusters.

A word on this clone: Its antigen is not identified.

This sequence was found in a man in his forties in good health and CMV-seronegative. The source material was PBMCs. The V call is TRBV27, the J call TRBJ1-1; D not resolved. CDR3 coding DNA: TGTGCCAGCCGTCGGGGCACTGAAGCTTTCTTT. It yields the protein CASRRGTEAFF.